This T cell receptor (beta chain) appears in the sequencing data of a study of cytomegalovirus exposure and HLA in healthy donors. About the research overall: For the approximately 360 genotyped donors, around 76% fell within the Caucasian-associated ancestry cluster.

The ends lost 6 bases at V and 1 base at J; junction bases unmatched: 5. Germline V gene sequence: CDR1 LGHNT, CDR2 FRNRAP. This CDR3 region has 15 residues. The PCR used 60 Vbeta and 13 Jbeta primers. Data came from immunoSEQ multiplex PCR; TCRdb stores just in-frame clones and leaves some out. This sample has about 120,000 clones, with around four fifths found just once. Sequencing used PBMCs. V usage is TRBV12-5 and J usage is TRBJ2-1; 8 bases map to TRBD2. The TCR comes from a woman in her thirties or forties in good health and CMV-seropositive. Here the CDR3 DNA reads TGTGCTAGTGGCTTAGCGGGATCTTCCTACAATGAGCAGTTCTTC. Residues: CASGLAGSSYNEQFF.